Below, 24 T cell receptor beta chains from the same sample are listed, as sequenced in a study of radiotherapy plus CTLA-4 blockade in lung cancer. Only in-frame clones appear in the TCRdb table, and some are missing; sequencing was by immunoSEQ multiplex PCR. This sample has about 99,000 clones, with approximately 86% found just once. Here the sequenced sample was peripheral blood, taken from a patient treated with radiotherapy plus ipilimumab. The origin of the receptors is a human donor with non-small cell lung cancer that progressed on radiotherapy plus ipilimumab.

This rearrangement joins TRBV10-3 to TRBJ1-1, with D unclear. This CDR3 region has 14 residues. Germline assignment: CDR1 ENHRY and CDR2 SYGVKD. V gave up 5 bases and J gave up 1 base, with 11 bases separating them. The chain's CDR3 is CAISKGTANTEAFF. The DNA of the CDR3 is TGTGCCATCAGTAAGGGCACAGCGAACACTGAAGCTTTCTTT.

The chain joins TRBV9 to TRBJ2-5, with D maybe TRBD2 (5 bases). Germline-derived CDR1 and CDR2 are SGDLS and YYNGEE. This CDR3 region has 13 residues. V lost 4 bases and J 1 base, leaving 8 bases between the germline ends. The CDR3: CASSPGIQETQYF. In DNA form, the CDR3 reads TGTGCCAGCAGCCCGGGAATCCAAGAGACCCAGTACTTC.

The CDR3 here is CASSPWRDSGNTIYF. Written as DNA, the CDR3 is TGTGCCAGCAGCCCTTGGCGGGACAGCGGAAACACCATATATTTT. The gene calls are TRBV9 and TRBJ1-3, with 7 positions matching TRBD1. The V gene's germline CDR1 is SGDLS and CDR2 YYNGEE. The CDR3 extends over 15 amino acids. With V trimmed by 4 bases and J by 4 bases, 8 bases remained unmatched.

This clone was seen a few times. V and J are TRBV27 and TRBJ1-5, with TRBD1 matching over 7 bases. Germline V CDR1 and CDR2: MNHEY, SMNVEV (reference sequence). The CDR3 loop spans 14 amino acids. The V gene end was trimmed by 8 bases and the J gene end by 6 bases; junction bases not matched to a gene: 10. CDR3 loop: CASGRGGGVQPQHF. The CDR3 DNA reads as TGTGCCAGCGGCAGGGGGGGAGGAGTTCAGCCCCAGCATTTT.

On this clone itself: Its ends do not fully match the called genes, so a read error is possible. Other DNA sequences in the same sample also yield this CDR3. This sequence joins TRBV7-2 and TRBJ2-7; possibly TRBD2 for D (6 bases). The CDR3 is 13 amino acids. Germline V gene sequence: CDR1 SGHTA, CDR2 FQGNSA. The CDR3 loop reads CASSLGRGDEQYF. CDR3 DNA sequence: TGTGCCAGCAGCTTAGGGAGGGGCGACGAGCAGTACTTT. Combining the CDR3 with reference TRBV7-2 and TRBJ2-7 gives the whole variable domain GAGVSQSPSNKVTEKGKDVELRCDPISGHTALYWYRQSLGQGLEFLIYFQGNSAPDKSGLPSDRFSAERTGGSVSTLTIQRTQQEDSAVYLCASSLGRGDEQYFGPGTRLTVT.

The chain is built from TRBV5-1 and TRBJ1-4, with D possibly matching TRBD1 (6 bases). The CDR3 has 15 residues. Germline V CDR1 and CDR2: SGHRS, YFSETQ. Trimming stripped 3 bases from V and 4 bases from J, with 13 bases between. The CDR3: CASSSEGGLNEKLFF. The CDR3 DNA reads as TGCGCCAGCAGCTCAGAGGGGGGCCTTAATGAAAAACTGTTTTTT.

The rearrangement uses TRBV6-6 and TRBJ1-5, with no clear D. CDR1 and CDR2 from the germline V gene are MNHNY and SVGAGI (reference sequence). This CDR3 comprises 14 residues. V lost 0 bases and J 0 bases, leaving 3 bases between the germline ends. The DNA of the CDR3 is TGTGCCAGCAGTTACTCGTTTAGCAATCAGCCCCAGCATTTT. Amino acids: CASSYSFSNQPQHF.

V gene TRBV2 combines with J gene TRBJ1-2, with 7 bases lining up with TRBD1. The CDR3 covers 13 residues. With V trimmed by 6 bases and J by 2 bases, 3 bases remained unmatched. Germline CDR1 reads SNHLY; CDR2 reads FYNNEI. CDR3 sequence reads: CASRGQVNYGYTF. The CDR3 coding sequence is TGTGCCAGCAGAGGACAGGTCAACTATGGCTACACCTTC.

The V call is TRBV5-1, the J call TRBJ1-1; a possible D gene is TRBD1 (5 bases). This CDR3 is built from 15 residues. Per germline, CDR1 SGHRS and CDR2 YFSETQ. V was shortened by 3 bases and J by 1 base, with 13 bases between the two germline ends. CDR3 sequence reads: CASSSIPDRNTEAFF. As DNA, the CDR3 is TGCGCCAGCAGCTCCATTCCAGACAGGAACACTGAAGCTTTCTTT.

The genes are TRBV15 and TRBJ2-3, with 7 nucleotides matching TRBD1. This CDR3 contains 15 residues. CDR1 and CDR2 (germline): LNHNV, YYDKDF (reference sequence). V lost 6 bases to trimming and J lost 3 bases; unmatched junction nucleotides: 9. The CDR3 is CATSWSGGETDTQYF. As DNA, the CDR3 is TGTGCCACCAGTTGGTCAGGGGGAGAAACAGATACGCAGTATTTT. Based on the CDR3 plus reference TRBV15 and TRBJ2-3, the full variable domain is DAMVIQNPRYQVTQFGKPVTLSCSQTLNHNVMYWYQQKSSQAPKLLFHYYDKDFNNEADTPDNFQSRRPNTSFCFLDIRSPGLGDTAMYLCATSWSGGETDTQYFGPGTRLTVL.

J is TRBJ1-1 and V is TRBV4-1, with D perhaps matching TRBD1 (5 bases). V lost 1 base to trimming and J lost 8 bases, with 8 bases between them. Germline V lookup: CDR1 MGHRA, CDR2 YSYEKL. CDR3 length: 12 amino acids. This chain's CDR3 is CASSQGGVEAFF. In DNA, the CDR3 is TGCGCCAGCAGCCAAGGGGGGGTAGAAGCTTTCTTT.

Here the CDR3 DNA reads TGTGCCAGCAGTATACGGGTTAGCGGGAGGGTCTCCTACGAGCAGTACTTC. It yields the protein CASSIRVSGRVSYEQYF. The chain uses TRBV27 and TRBJ2-7; 11 bases map to TRBD2. CDR3 length: 17 residues. CDR1 is MNHEY, CDR2 SMNVEV, per germline (reference sequence). J lost 0 bases, V lost 5 bases, and 9 bases had no gene match.

V usage is TRBV7-2 and J usage is TRBJ1-5, with a tentative D call TRBD1 (6 bases). The CDR3 is 14 amino acids. Germline V gene sequence: CDR1 SGHTA, CDR2 FQGNSA. Trimming shortened V by 1 base and J by 2 bases, and 6 bases separated the two germline ends. This CDR3 reads CASSLDRGNQPQHF. As DNA, the CDR3 is TGTGCCAGCAGCTTAGACAGGGGCAATCAGCCCCAGCATTTT.

This rearrangement joins TRBV28 to TRBJ1-2; D perhaps matches TRBD1 (6 bases). Germline CDR1 MDHEN, CDR2 SYDVKM. The V gene lost 2 bases and the J gene lost 5 bases, with 12 bases spanning the gap. This CDR3 contains 14 residues. In DNA form, the CDR3 reads TGTGCCAGCAGTTTACCAGGGGTAAATTATGGCTACACCTTC. Translation: CASSLPGVNYGYTF.

The rearrangement links TRBV10-3 to TRBJ1-1; D gene unclear. The CDR3 loop spans 13 amino acids. The V gene's germline CDR1 is ENHRY and CDR2 SYGVKD. Between the trimmed V and J ends, which lost 7 bases and 5 bases, there was a span of 14 bases. DNA of the CDR3: TGTGCCATCACCCGGGCCGCGGGGACTGAAGCTTTCTTT. Its protein is CAITRAAGTEAFF.

The CDR3 spells CASKYGPLEPQHF. In nucleotides, the CDR3 is TGTGCCAGCAAATATGGACCGCTAGAGCCCCAGCATTTT. The chain employs TRBV6-6 and TRBJ1-5; D remains ambiguous. V was pared by 7 bases and J by 8 bases, with 15 bases between. Germline values: CDR1 MNHNY, CDR2 SVGAGI (reference sequence). CDR3 length: 13 amino acids.

This chain joins TRBV19 and TRBJ2-7; D gene unclear. The CDR3 length is 13 residues. Trimming removed 5 bases at V and 6 bases at J, with 14 bases between. Germline CDR1 LNHDA, CDR2 SQIVND (reference sequence). This chain's CDR3 is CASSPIPSTEQYF. The DNA for the CDR3 is TGTGCCAGTAGTCCGATTCCGAGTACCGAGCAGTACTTC. Drawing the rest from reference TRBV19 and TRBJ2-7, the complete variable domain is DGGITQSPKYLFRKEGQNVTLSCEQNLNHDAMYWYRQDPGQGLRLIYYSQIVNDFQKGDIAEGYSVSREKKESFPLTVTSAQKNPTAFYLCASSPIPSTEQYFGPGTRLTVT.

The V gene is TRBV11-3, the J gene TRBJ2-7; D could derive from TRBD1 or TRBD2 (6 bases each). Germline V gives CDR1 SGHNT, CDR2 YENEEA. This CDR3 contains 14 residues. Trimming cost V 5 bases and J 1 base, with 12 bases left between them. CDR3 sequence reads: CASSERGRSYEQYF. The CDR3 nucleotides read TGTGCCAGCAGCGAACGGGGGCGATCCTACGAGCAGTACTTC.

In this sample, this clone turned up once. The same CDR3 also results from other DNA sequences found in this sample. The chain recombines TRBV30 with TRBJ1-5; D may be TRBD1 (6 bases). The CDR3 is 15 amino acids. V was shortened by 2 bases and J by 5 bases, with 16 bases between the two germline ends. The germline CDR1 and CDR2 sequences are GTSNPN and SVGIG (reference sequence). CDR3 nucleotides: TGTGCCTGGAGTCGTGGGGGAGGGGGGGATCAGCCCCAGCATTTT. Its translation is CAWSRGGGGDQPQHF.

This clone has a handful of counts. The chain links TRBV9 to TRBJ2-2; possible D gene TRBD1, 5 bases. Germline CDR1 is SGDLS and CDR2 is YYNGEE. The V and J ends lost 4 bases and 5 bases respectively, with 12 bases between them. The CDR3 has 14 amino acids. The CDR3 DNA follows: TGTGCCAGCAGCAACCCAGGGTGGACCGGGGAGCTGTTTTTT. Its protein is CASSNPGWTGELFF.

This chain connects TRBV7-9 to TRBJ2-1, with a possible D match to TRBD1 (6 bases). Per germline, CDR1 SEHNR and CDR2 FQNEAQ (reference sequence). This CDR3 comprises 12 residues. The V and J ends lost 4 bases and 15 bases respectively, with 16 bases between them. The CDR3 here is CASSSETGGLFF. DNA of the CDR3: TGTGCCAGCAGCTCGGAGACAGGCGGGCTGTTCTTC.

A note on this clone: Other DNA sequences in this specimen translate into the identical CDR3. The chain couples TRBV6-1 to TRBJ1-2; TRBD1 aligns across 10 bases. The length of the CDR3 is 13 residues. Germline V gene lookup returns CDR1 MNHNS and CDR2 SASEGT. The V segment lost 9 bases and the J segment 8 bases; nucleotides outside the gene matches: 9. The CDR3 DNA follows: TGTGCCAGTAGCACCGGGACAGGGGAAGGCTACACCTTC. Amino acid sequence: CASSTGTGEGYTF.

This clone was seen just once. The V and J genes are TRBV11-2 and TRBJ1-1; the D gene is possibly TRBD1 (6 bases). V lost 0 bases, J lost 8 bases, and 10 bases lay in between. The CDR3 has 13 amino acids. Germline V gene data show CDR1 as SGHAT and CDR2 as FQNNGV. Here the CDR3 reads CASSLEGAGEAFF. In DNA, the CDR3 is TGTGCCAGCAGCTTAGAGGGGGCAGGGGAAGCTTTCTTT. The whole variable domain, filled in from reference TRBV11-2 and TRBJ1-1, reads EAGVAQSPRYKIIEKRQSVAFWCNPISGHATLYWYQQILGQGPKLLIQFQNNGVVDDSQLPKDRFSAERLKGVDSTLKIQPAKLEDSAVYLCASSLEGAGEAFFGQGTRLTVV.

The rearrangement joins TRBV5-1 to TRBJ1-1; no reliable D call. Looked up from germline, CDR1 is SGHRS and CDR2 is YFSETQ. Trimming left V 0 bases short and J 1 base short, with 10 bases between. This CDR3 has 15 amino acids. CDR3 sequence: CASSLVAATNTEAFF. DNA for the CDR3: TGCGCCAGCAGCTTGGTAGCGGCAACGAACACTGAAGCTTTCTTT.